This T cell receptor (beta chain) was documented in a study of cytomegalovirus exposure and HLA in healthy donors. Study-level results: The authors enumerated over 150 TCR beta chains as linked to cytomegalovirus. When the data were analyzed later, several of the most significant clusters appeared to be linked to common viral pathogens. A prior analysis recorded that most TCR beta V segments were productive about 87% or about 30% of the time.

About this clone itself: Antigen: not known. One junction end disagrees with the germline gene, perhaps due to a read error.

PCR used 60 Vbeta primers and 13 Jbeta primers. Produced via immunoSEQ multiplex PCR; TCRdb's table is partial and in-frame only. The sample includes about 130,000 clones, roughly 80% of them seen just once. This CDR3 spans 13 amino acids. In germline, CDR1 is SGHNT, CDR2 YYREEE (reference sequence). This sequence joins TRBV5-4 and TRBJ2-1; 7 bases are a match to TRBD1. The sample taken for sequencing was PBMCs. The sequence was collected from a man over 45 in good health and CMV-seronegative. The CDR3: CASSLDRHNEQFF. In DNA, the CDR3 is TGTGCCAGCAGTTTGGACAGGCATAATGAGCAGTTCTTC.